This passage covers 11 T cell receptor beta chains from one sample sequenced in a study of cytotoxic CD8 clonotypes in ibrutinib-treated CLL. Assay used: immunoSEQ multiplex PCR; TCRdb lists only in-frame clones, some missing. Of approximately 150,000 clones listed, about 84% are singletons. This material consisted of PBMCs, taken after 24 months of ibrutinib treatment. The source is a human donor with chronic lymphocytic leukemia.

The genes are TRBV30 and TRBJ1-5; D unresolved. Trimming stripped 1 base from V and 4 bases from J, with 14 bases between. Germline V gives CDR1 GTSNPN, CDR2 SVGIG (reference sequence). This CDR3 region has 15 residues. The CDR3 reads CAWSGPGLGNQPQHF. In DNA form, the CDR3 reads TGTGCCTGGAGTGGCCCGGGGTTGGGTAATCAGCCCCAGCATTTT. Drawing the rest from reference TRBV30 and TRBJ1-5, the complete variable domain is SQTIHQWPATLVQPVGSPLSLECTVEGTSNPNLYWYRQAAGRGLQLLFYSVGIGQISSEVPQNLSASRPQDRQFILSSKKLLLSDSGFYLCAWSGPGLGNQPQHFGDGTRLSIL.

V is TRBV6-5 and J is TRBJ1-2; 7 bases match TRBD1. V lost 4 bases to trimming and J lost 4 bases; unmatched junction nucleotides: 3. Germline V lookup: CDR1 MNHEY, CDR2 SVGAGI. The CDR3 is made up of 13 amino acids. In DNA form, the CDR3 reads TGTGCCAGCAGTTCGGACAGGTTCTATGGCTACACCTTC. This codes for CASSSDRFYGYTF.

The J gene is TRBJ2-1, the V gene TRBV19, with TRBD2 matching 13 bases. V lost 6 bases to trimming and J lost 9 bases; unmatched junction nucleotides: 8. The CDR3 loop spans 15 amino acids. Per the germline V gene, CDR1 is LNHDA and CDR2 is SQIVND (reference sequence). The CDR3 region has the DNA TGTGCCAGTAGATGGGACACTAGCGGGAGGGGTGAGCAGTTCTTC. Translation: CASRWDTSGRGEQFF.

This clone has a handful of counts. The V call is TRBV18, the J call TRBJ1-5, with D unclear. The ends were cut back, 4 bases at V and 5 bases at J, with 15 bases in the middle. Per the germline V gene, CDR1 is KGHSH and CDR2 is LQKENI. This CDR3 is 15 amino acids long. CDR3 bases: TGTGCCAGCTCACACGGTCCGGCTTCGCATCAGCCCCAGCATTTT. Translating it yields CASSHGPASHQPQHF.

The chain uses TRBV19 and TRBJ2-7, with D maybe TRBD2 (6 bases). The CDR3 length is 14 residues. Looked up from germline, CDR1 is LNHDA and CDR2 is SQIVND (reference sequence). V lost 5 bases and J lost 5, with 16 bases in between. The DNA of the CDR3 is TGTGCCAGTAGTTCCGGGGGAGCACAGCACGAGCAGTACTTC. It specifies CASSSGGAQHEQYF. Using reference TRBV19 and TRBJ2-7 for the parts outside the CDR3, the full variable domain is DGGITQSPKYLFRKEGQNVTLSCEQNLNHDAMYWYRQDPGQGLRLIYYSQIVNDFQKGDIAEGYSVSREKKESFPLTVTSAQKNPTAFYLCASSSGGAQHEQYFGPGTRLTVT.

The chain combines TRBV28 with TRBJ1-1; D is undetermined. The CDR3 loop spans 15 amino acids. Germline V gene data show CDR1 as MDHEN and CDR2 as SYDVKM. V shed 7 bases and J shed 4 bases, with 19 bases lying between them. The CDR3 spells CASNTRDVLGTEAFF. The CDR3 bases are TGTGCCAGCAATACGAGAGATGTCCTGGGCACTGAAGCTTTCTTT.

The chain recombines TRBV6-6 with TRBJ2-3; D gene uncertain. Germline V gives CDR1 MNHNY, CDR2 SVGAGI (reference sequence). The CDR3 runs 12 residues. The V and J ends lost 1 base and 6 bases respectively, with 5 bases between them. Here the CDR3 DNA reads TGTGCCAGCAGTTACTTAGGTGATACGCAGTATTTT. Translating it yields CASSYLGDTQYF.

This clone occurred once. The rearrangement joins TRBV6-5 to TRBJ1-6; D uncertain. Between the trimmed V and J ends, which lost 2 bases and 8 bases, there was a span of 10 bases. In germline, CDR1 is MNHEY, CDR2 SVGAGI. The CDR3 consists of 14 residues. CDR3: CASSYPLRDSPLHF. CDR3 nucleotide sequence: TGTGCCAGCAGTTACCCCCTCCGGGATTCACCCCTCCACTTT.

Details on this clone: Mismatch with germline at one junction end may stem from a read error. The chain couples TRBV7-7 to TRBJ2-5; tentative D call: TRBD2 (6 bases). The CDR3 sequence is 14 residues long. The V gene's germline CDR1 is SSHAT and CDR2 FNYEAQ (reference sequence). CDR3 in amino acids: CASSLGGPWETQYF. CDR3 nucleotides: TGTGCTAGCAGCTTAGGAGGGCCCTGGGAGACCCAGTACTTC.

The CDR3 region is CARSFRTSGSYEQYF. The CDR3 coding sequence is TGTGCCAGAAGCTTTCGGACTAGCGGGAGTTACGAGCAGTACTTC. V gene TRBV5-3 combines with J gene TRBJ2-7; 13 nucleotides line up with TRBD2. TRBV5-3 is annotated as an ORF whose role is uncertain. The ends lost 2 bases at V and 4 bases at J; junction bases unmatched: 3. This CDR3 has 15 residues.

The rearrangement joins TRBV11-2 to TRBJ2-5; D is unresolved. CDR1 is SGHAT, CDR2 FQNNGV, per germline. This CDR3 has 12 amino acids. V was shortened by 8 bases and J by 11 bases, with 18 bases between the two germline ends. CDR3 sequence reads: CASGRAFGQQYF. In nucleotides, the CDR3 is TGTGCCAGCGGAAGAGCGTTCGGGCAGCAGTACTTC.